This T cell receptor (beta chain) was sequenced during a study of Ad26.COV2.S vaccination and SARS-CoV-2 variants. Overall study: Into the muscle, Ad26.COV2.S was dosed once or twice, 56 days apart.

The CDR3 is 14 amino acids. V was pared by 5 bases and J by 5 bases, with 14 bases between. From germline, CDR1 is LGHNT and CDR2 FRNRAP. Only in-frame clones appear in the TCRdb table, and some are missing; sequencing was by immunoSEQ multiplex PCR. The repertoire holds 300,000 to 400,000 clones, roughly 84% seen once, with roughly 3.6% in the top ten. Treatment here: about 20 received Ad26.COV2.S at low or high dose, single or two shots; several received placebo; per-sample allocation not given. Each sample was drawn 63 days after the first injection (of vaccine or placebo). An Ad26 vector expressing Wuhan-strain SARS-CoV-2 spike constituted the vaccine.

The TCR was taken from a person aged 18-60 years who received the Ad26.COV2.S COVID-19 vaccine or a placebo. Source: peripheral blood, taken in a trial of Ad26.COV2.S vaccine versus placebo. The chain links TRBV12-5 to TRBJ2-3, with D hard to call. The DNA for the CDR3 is TGTGCTAGTGGTCCCCCCGGCCCTGTAGATACGCAGTATTTT. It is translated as CASGPPGPVDTQYF.